The present entry profiles one T cell receptor beta chain with its context. The antigen is undetermined. The record originates from a study of cytomegalovirus exposure and HLA in healthy donors. Points from the study as a whole: The authors later found TCR association rates varying by HLA locus, with DRB1 most and HLA-C fewest. The authors later linked a missense DCLRE1C variant to TCR beta V- and J-gene trimming.

The CDR3 has 12 amino acids. Germline V gives CDR1 MDHEN, CDR2 SYDVKM. Trimming removed 7 bases from V and 7 bases from J, with 11 bases in between. Use of 60 Vbeta and 13 Jbeta primers characterized the PCR. Here immunoSEQ multiplex PCR was the method, and the copy in TCRdb shows in-frame clones only, minus some. The sample shows 150,000 to 200,000 clones, roughly 80% of them seen only once. Sequencing input: PBMCs. The TCR was taken from a woman between 45 and 65 years old in good health and CMV-seropositive. The gene calls are TRBV28 and TRBJ1-3; the D gene is possibly TRBD1 (6 bases). The CDR3 nucleotides are TGTGCCAGCACGAACAGGGACAACACCATATATTTT. The encoded protein is CASTNRDNTIYF.